These T cell receptor beta chains were read from a single sample in a study of shared clonotypes between healthy human individuals. The data were produced by immunoSEQ multiplex PCR, yet TCRdb's version contains in-frame clones alone and is incomplete. The sample lists more than 400,000 clones, around 95% occurring once. The sample consisted of naive CD4+ T cells sorted from blood. The receptors originated from a woman in her 30s in good health. Each CDR3 is given with its conserved first and last residue. D genes are given only for firm matches.

cdr3_aa | v_call | d_call
CASRPTGGFAGAFF | TRBV6-6 | TRBD1
CASSRTGGISGANVLTF | TRBV5-1 | TRBD1
CASSTLGQGADTQYF | TRBV18 | TRBD1
CASSYQSGSPSHEQYF | TRBV6-5 | NA
CASSFKDLPHYGYTF | TRBV28 | NA
CASSGTGVTGELFF | TRBV27 | TRBD1
CASSLEGTGEGYEQYF | TRBV11-2 | TRBD1
CASSAGLHYNEQFF | TRBV9 | NA
CASSLDRGLAGNTGELFF | TRBV5-6 | TRBD1
CASSLGYGDTQYF | TRBV5-4 | NA
CASSFGETQYF | TRBV5-1 | NA
CASSPRQDTDTQYF | TRBV7-8 | NA
CSARLGGLYEQYF | TRBV29-1 | NA
CASSVQGLEYGEQFF | TRBV9 | TRBD2
CASSSGALEATEAFF | TRBV28 | NA
CASKNRALEETQYF | TRBV6-6 | NA
CASSRTGSNTGELFF | TRBV6-5 | TRBD1
CASSLGLGPIYEQYF | TRBV5-4 | NA
CSASLWGQYF | TRBV20-1 | NA
CASGQGFSYEQYF | TRBV28 | NA
CASGPGGGYTF | TRBV7-8 | NA
CASSLSSPYEQYF | TRBV5-1 | NA
CAAKPVGQAGTDTQYF | TRBV23-1 | TRBD1
CASSIVAGGGKLAKNIQYF | TRBV19 | TRBD2
CASSQGRALDTGELFF | TRBV4-2 | NA
CASRPGTSGRNEQFF | TRBV28 | TRBD2
CASSEASRVFF | TRBV6-1 | NA
CASSAAGTPSYYEQYF | TRBV9 | NA
CATSRGSATYGYTF | TRBV15 | NA
CASSSGTSLMRYTF | TRBV5-5 | NA
CASSYSLASNYEQYF | TRBV6-5 | TRBD2
CASSPTGTPSYEQYF | TRBV7-3 | NA